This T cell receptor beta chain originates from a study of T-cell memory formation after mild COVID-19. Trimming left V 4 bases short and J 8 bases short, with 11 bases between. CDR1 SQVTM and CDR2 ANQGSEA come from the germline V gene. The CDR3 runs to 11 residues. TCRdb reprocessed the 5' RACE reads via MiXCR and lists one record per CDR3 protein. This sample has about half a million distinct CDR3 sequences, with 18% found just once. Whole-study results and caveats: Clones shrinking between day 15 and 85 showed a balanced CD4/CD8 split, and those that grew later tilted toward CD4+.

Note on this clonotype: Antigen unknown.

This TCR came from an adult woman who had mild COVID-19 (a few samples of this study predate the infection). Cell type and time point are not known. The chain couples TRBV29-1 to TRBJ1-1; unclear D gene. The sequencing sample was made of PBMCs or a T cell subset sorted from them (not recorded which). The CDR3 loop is CSVGETGEAFF. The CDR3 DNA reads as TGCAGCGTTGGGGAAACCGGCGAAGCTTTCTTT.